The 13 T cell receptor beta chains listed next were all sequenced from one sample in a study of spatial heterogeneity in lung cancer. Whole-study results and caveats: Counts of expanded intratumoral alpha and beta TCRs tracked tumor mutation counts.

No antigens are known for them. Sample time point: sample taken at primary tumor resection. TCRdb independently ran MiXCR on the 5' RACE reads; one entry per CDR3 protein. The sample includes around 15,000 distinct CDR3 sequences, around 7% of them seen just once. The specimen was lung tumor tissue, collected at surgery. Source of these receptors: a female donor with early-stage non-small cell lung cancer.

This clonotype was counted at least ten times. This chain connects TRBV29-1 to TRBJ2-7; D remains ambiguous. V lost 5 bases and J lost 0, with 8 bases in between. The CDR3 runs to 12 residues. Germline lookup yields CDR1 SQVTM and CDR2 ANQGSEA. The CDR3 here is CSVRNLSYEQYF. The DNA for the CDR3 is TGCAGCGTTCGAAACCTCTCCTACGAGCAGTACTTC.

The table lists this clonotype with many counts. J is TRBJ2-2 and V is TRBV7-2; D unresolved. The CDR3 extends over 14 amino acids. Trimming cost V 3 bases and J 2 bases, with 7 bases left between them. Germline V CDR1 and CDR2: SGHTA, FQGNSA. Written as DNA, the CDR3 is TGTGCCAGCAGCTTGAACTATAACACCGGGGAGCTGTTTTTT. Translating it yields CASSLNYNTGELFF.

This clonotype was detected ten times or more. The V and J genes are TRBV29-1 and TRBJ2-7; maybe TRBD1 (6 bases). CDR1 is SQVTM and CDR2 is ANQGSEA in the germline V gene. CDR3 length: 10 residues. V lost 6 bases, J lost 5 bases, and 8 bases lay in between. The CDR3 region has the DNA TGCAGCGTGCAGGGGAACGAGCAGTACTTC. Protein product: CSVQGNEQYF.

The rearrangement uses TRBV14 and TRBJ2-1; TRBD2 agrees at 11 bases. With V trimmed by 4 bases and J by 7 bases, 12 bases remained unmatched. This CDR3 has 17 amino acids. Germline V gene data show CDR1 as SGHDN and CDR2 as FVKESK. The CDR3 DNA reads as TGTGCCAGCAGCCTAAGAAGGAGCCTAGCGGGGGGTAATGAGCAGTTCTTC. This sequence encodes CASSLRRSLAGGNEQFF.

This clonotype was seen only a few times. This chain joins TRBV7-3 and TRBJ1-6; D gene unclear. The CDR3 totals 15 residues. Germline CDR1 reads SGHTA; CDR2 reads FQGTGA. V was trimmed by 6 bases and J by 0 bases, leaving 9 bases between them. CDR3 in amino acids: CASSELGSYNSPLHF. The DNA for the CDR3 is TGTGCCAGCAGTGAGCTGGGCTCCTATAATTCACCCCTCCACTTT.

CDR3 loop: CASSPRGGSISGEQYF. The CDR3 nucleotides are TGTGCCAGCTCACCCCGGGGAGGGTCCATATCGGGGGAGCAGTACTTC. The chain employs TRBV18 and TRBJ2-7; 7 bases agree with TRBD2. Trimming took 3 bases from V and 7 from J; bases not matched to a gene: 15. In germline, CDR1 is KGHSH, CDR2 LQKENI. CDR3 length: 16 amino acids.

In its sample, this clonotype was seen many times. V gene TRBV3-1 combines with J gene TRBJ2-4; possibly TRBD2 for D (6 bases). Trimming pared 0 bases from V and 3 bases from J, leaving 18 bases between. The CDR3 is made up of 18 amino acids. Germline V gene lookup returns CDR1 LGHDT and CDR2 YNNKEL (reference sequence). The CDR3 is CASSQDGGGRSNKNIQYF. The CDR3 nucleotides read TGTGCCAGCAGCCAAGATGGTGGGGGGAGGTCTAACAAAAACATTCAGTACTTC.

By share of the sample, this clonotype is medium-sized. The gene calls are TRBV5-1 and TRBJ1-2; D not resolved. Germline CDR1 SGHRS, CDR2 YFSETQ. The ends were cut back, 2 bases at V and 0 bases at J, with 8 bases in the middle. CDR3 length: 14 residues. This CDR3 is CASSFGNSNYGYTF. The CDR3, as DNA: TGCGCCAGCAGCTTCGGGAATTCTAACTATGGCTACACCTTC.

The sample holds many counts of this clonotype. V gene TRBV5-1 combines with J gene TRBJ2-5, with D possibly matching TRBD1 (6 bases). CDR1 and CDR2 (germline): SGHRS, YFSETQ. This CDR3 has 15 residues. Trimming stripped 4 bases from V and 5 bases from J, with 18 bases between. The DNA for the CDR3 is TGCGCCAGCAGCATCACGGGGCCTAGGGGGGAGACCCAGTACTTC. This gives the protein CASSITGPRGETQYF.

This clonotype appeared many times. This chain uses TRBV12-3 or TRBV12-4 with TRBJ2-2; D remains unclear. The CDR3 sequence is 16 residues long. Trimming took 1 base from V and 4 from J, leaving 13 bases between them. The CDR3 is CASSLVGPWGTGELFF. CDR3 DNA sequence: TGTGCCAGCAGTTTAGTAGGGCCCTGGGGCACCGGGGAGCTGTTTTTT.

About this clonotype itself: The missing conserved phenylalanine or tryptophan at the end of this CDR3 makes a read error likely. V gene TRBV7-2 combines with J gene TRBJ1-1, with D hard to call. Trimming left V 1 base short and J 1 base short, with 4 bases between. Germline V gives CDR1 SGHTA, CDR2 FQGNSA. The CDR3 covers 13 residues. CDR3 amino acids: CASSLVWNTEAFL. CDR3 sequence (DNA): TGTGCCAGCAGCTTAGTATGGAACACTGAAGCTTTCTTA.

This clonotype was observed many times. The genes are TRBV4-2 and TRBJ1-2; D not certain. CDR1 is LGHNA, CDR2 YNFKEQ, per germline. The CDR3 has 14 amino acids. Trimming left V 1 base short and J 8 bases short, with 14 bases between. The CDR3 bases are TGTGCCAGCAGCCAAGTATTAGATCCGGACGGCTACACCTTC. Translated: CASSQVLDPDGYTF.

This clonotype was seen ten or more times. This chain uses TRBV20-1 with TRBJ1-4; D remains unclear. The CDR3 consists of 11 residues. CDR1 and CDR2 from the germline V gene are DFQATT and SNEGSKA (reference sequence). V was clipped by 2 bases and J by 10 bases, with 8 bases between them. DNA of the CDR3: TGCAGTGCTAGATCCGTTGGAAAACTGTTTTTT. It encodes CSARSVGKLFF.